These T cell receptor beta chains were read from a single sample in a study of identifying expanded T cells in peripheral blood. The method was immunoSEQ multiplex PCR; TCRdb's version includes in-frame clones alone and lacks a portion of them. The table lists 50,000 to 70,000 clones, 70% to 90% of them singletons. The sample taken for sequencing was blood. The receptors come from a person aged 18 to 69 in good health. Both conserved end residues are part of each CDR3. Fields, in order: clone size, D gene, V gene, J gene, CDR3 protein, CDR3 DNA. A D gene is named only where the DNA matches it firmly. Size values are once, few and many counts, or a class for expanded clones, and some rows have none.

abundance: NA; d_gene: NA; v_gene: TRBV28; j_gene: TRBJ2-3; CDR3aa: CASSLIRIRGTDTQYF; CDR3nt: TGTGCCAGCAGCTTGATTAGGATAAGGGGCACAGATACGCAGTATTTT
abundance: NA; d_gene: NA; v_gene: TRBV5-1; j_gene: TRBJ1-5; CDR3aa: CASSLTGLSNQPQHF; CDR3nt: TGCGCCAGCTCCCTGACAGGCCTTTCAAATCAGCCCCAGCATTTT
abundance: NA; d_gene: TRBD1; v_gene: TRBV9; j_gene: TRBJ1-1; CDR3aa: CASSRTGVGTEAFF; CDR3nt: TGTGCCAGCAGCAGGACAGGGGTAGGCACTGAAGCTTTCTTT
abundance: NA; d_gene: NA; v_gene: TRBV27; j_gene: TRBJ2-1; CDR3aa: CASSFGNEQFF; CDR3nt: TGTGCCAGCAGTTTTGGGAATGAGCAGTTCTTC
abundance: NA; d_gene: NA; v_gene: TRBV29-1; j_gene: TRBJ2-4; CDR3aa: CSVEDRAKNIQYF; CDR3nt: TGCAGCGTTGAAGACAGAGCCAAAAACATTCAGTACTTC
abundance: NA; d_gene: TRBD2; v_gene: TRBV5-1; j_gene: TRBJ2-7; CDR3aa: CASSSLAGTSYEQYF; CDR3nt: TGCGCCAGCAGTTCCTTAGCGGGGACCTCCTACGAGCAGTACTTC
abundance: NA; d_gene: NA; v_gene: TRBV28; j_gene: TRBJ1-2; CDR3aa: CASSFALSHGYTF; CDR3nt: TGTGCCAGCAGTTTCGCACTCAGCCATGGCTACACCTTC
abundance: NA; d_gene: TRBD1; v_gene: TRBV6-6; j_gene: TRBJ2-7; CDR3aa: CASSYGQGGDEQYF; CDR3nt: TGTGCCAGCAGTTACGGACAGGGCGGCGACGAGCAGTACTTC
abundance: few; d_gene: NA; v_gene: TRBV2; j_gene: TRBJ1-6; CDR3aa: CASTLTSSLGNSPLHF; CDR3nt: TGTGCCAGCACGTTGACTTCCTCTCTGGGGAATTCACCCCTCCACTTT
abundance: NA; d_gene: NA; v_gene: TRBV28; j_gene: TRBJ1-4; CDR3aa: CASGGTSLNEKLFF; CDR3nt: TGTGCCAGCGGGGGGACGAGCCTTAATGAAAAACTGTTTTTT
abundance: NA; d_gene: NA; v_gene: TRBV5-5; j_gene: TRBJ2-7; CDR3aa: CASSLKYEQYF; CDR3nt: TGTGCCAGCAGCTTGAAGTATGAGCAGTACTTC
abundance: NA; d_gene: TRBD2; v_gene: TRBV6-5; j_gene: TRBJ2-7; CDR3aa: CASSAAGVYYEQYF; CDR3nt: TGTGCCAGCAGCGCCGCGGGAGTGTACTACGAGCAGTACTTC
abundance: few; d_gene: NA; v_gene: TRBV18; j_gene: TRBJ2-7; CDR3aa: CASSPPGQPYEQYF; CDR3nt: TGTGCCAGCTCACCTCCGGGACAACCCTACGAGCAGTACTTC
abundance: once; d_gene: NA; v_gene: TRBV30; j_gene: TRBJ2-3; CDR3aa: CAWSPGSTDTQYF; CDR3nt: TGTGCCTGGAGCCCTGGGAGCACAGATACGCAGTATTTT
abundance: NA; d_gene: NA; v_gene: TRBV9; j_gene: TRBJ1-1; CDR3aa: CASSATGRVNTEAFF; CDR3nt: TGTGCCAGCAGCGCCACAGGGCGCGTGAACACTGAAGCTTTCTTT
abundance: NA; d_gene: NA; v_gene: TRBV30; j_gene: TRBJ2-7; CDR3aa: CAWSGGVGQYF; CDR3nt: TGTGCCTGGAGTGGTGGGGTGGGGCAGTACTTC
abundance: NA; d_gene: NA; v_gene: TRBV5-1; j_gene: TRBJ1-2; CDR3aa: CASSLVAGFNYGYTF; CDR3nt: TGCGCCAGCAGCTTGGTGGCGGGGTTTAACTATGGCTACACCTTC
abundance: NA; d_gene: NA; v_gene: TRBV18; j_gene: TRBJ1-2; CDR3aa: CASSPPSQGNYGYTF; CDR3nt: TGTGCCAGCTCACCACCGTCACAGGGAAACTATGGCTACACCTTC
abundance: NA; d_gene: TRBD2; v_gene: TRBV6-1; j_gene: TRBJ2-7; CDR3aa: CASSEEAGPYEQYF; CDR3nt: TGTGCCAGCAGTGAAGAAGCGGGGCCGTACGAGCAGTACTTC
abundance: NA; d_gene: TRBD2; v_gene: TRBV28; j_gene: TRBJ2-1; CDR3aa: CASSLWLAELSNEQFF; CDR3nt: TGTGCCAGCAGTTTATGGCTAGCGGAGCTTTCAAATGAGCAGTTCTTC
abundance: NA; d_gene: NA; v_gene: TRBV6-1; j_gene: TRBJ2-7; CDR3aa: CASQEIDGSAYEQYF; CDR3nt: TGTGCCAGCCAGGAGATCGACGGGTCAGCCTACGAGCAGTACTTC
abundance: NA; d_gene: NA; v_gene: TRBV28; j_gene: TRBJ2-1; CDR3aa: CASRQAIGLSYNEQFF; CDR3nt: TGTGCCAGCCGCCAGGCAATAGGGCTATCCTACAATGAGCAGTTCTTC
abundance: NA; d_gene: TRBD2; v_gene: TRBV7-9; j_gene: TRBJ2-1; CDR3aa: CASSRGTSGRLGHNEQFF; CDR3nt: TGTGCCAGCAGCCGCGGGACTAGCGGGAGATTGGGGCACAATGAGCAGTTCTTC
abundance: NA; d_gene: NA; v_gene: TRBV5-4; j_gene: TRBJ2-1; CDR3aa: CASSLGTSETREQFF; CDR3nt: TGTGCCAGCAGCTTGGGAACATCAGAGACTCGTGAGCAGTTCTTC
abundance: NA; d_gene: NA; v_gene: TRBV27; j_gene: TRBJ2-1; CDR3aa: CASSLGYSYNEQFF; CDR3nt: TGTGCCAGCAGTTTAGGCTACTCCTACAATGAGCAGTTCTTC
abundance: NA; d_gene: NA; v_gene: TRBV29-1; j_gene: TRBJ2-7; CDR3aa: CSVAGTAYEQYF; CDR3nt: TGCAGCGTCGCCGGGACTGCCTACGAGCAGTACTTC
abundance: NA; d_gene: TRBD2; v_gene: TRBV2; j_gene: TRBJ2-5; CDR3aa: CASNRAGFQETQYF; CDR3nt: TGTGCCAGCAATCGAGCGGGGTTCCAAGAGACCCAGTACTTC
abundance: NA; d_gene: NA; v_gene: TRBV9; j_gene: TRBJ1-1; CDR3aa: CASSVGQFANTEAFF; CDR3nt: TGTGCCAGCAGCGTAGGACAGTTCGCCAACACTGAAGCTTTCTTT
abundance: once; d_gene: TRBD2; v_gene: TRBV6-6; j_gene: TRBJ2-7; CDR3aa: CASSYGTSGGPYEQYF; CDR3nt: TGTGCCAGCAGTTACGGGACTAGCGGGGGGCCCTACGAGCAGTACTTC
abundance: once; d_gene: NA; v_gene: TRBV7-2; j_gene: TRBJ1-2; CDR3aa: CASSMTRSSGYTF; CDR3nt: TGTGCCAGCAGCATGACCCGGAGCTCTGGCTACACCTTC
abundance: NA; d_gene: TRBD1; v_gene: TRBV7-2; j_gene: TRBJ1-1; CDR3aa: CASSWDRETEAFF; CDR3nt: TGTGCCAGCAGCTGGGACAGGGAGACTGAAGCTTTCTTT
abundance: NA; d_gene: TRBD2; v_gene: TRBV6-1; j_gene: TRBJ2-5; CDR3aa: CASSGPGLNSQETQYF; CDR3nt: TGTGCCAGCAGTGGTCCGGGACTAAACTCCCAAGAGACCCAGTACTTC
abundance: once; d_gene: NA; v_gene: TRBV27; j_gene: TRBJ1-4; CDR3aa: CASKKGSRDEKLFF; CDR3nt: TGTGCCAGCAAGAAGGGAAGCAGGGACGAAAAACTGTTTTTT
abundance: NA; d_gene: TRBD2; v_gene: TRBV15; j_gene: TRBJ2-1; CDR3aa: CATSRVKLAGGNNEQFF; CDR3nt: TGTGCCACCAGCAGAGTTAAACTAGCGGGGGGGAACAATGAGCAGTTCTTC
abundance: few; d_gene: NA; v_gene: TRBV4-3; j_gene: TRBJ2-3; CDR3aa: CASSQETGGPDTQYF; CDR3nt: TGCGCCAGCAGCCAAGAAACAGGTGGCCCAGATACGCAGTATTTT
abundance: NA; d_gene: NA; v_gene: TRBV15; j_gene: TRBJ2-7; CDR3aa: CATSRSLRNSYEQYF; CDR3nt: TGTGCCACCAGCAGATCTCTGCGAAACTCCTACGAGCAGTACTTC
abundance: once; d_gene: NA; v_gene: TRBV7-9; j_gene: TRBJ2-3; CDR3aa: CASSTRGTDTQYF; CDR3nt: TGTGCCAGCAGCACCCGGGGGACAGATACGCAGTATTTT
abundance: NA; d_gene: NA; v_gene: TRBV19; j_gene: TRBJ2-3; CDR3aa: CASKEAYTQYF; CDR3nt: TGTGCCAGTAAAGAGGCTTATACGCAGTATTTT
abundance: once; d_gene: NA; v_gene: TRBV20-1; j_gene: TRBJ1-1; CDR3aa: CSWMGIEAFF; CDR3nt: TGCAGTTGGATGGGTATTGAAGCTTTCTTT
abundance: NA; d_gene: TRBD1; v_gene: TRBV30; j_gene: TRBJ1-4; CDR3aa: CAWSVHWDRGGEKLFF; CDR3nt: TGTGCCTGGAGTGTACATTGGGACAGGGGGGGCGAAAAACTGTTTTTT
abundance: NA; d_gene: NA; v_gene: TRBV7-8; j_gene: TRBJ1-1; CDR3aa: CASRPTDDTEAFF; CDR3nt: TGTGCCAGCAGACCGACCGATGACACTGAAGCTTTCTTT
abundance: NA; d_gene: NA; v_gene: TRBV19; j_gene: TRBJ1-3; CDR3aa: CASTPQMGPGNTIYF; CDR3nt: TGTGCCAGTACCCCCCAGATGGGGCCTGGAAACACCATATATTTT
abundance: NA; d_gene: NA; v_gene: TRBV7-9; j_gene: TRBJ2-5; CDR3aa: CASSAAGSQETQYF; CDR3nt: TGTGCCAGCAGCGCGGCAGGGTCGCAGGAGACCCAGTACTTC
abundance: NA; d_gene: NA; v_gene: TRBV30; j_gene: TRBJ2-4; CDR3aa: CAWRQKNIQYF; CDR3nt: TGTGCCTGGAGACAGAAAAACATTCAGTACTTC
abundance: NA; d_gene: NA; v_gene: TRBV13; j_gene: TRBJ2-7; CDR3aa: CASSLEQVSNEQYF; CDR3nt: TGTGCCAGCAGCTTAGAACAGGTGAGCAACGAGCAGTACTTC
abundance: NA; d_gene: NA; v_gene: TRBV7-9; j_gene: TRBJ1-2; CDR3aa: CASSLAGLDGYTF; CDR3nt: TGTGCCAGCAGCTTAGCGGGGCTCGACGGCTACACCTTC